This T cell receptor (beta chain) was recorded in a study of identical twins. Every donor was a healthy Caucasian. Germline values: CDR1 SEHNR, CDR2 FQNEAQ (reference sequence). This CDR3 comprises 14 residues. The germline V and J ends were trimmed by 5 bases and 6 bases, with 15 bases remaining between them. This clonotype has more than one count but fewer than ten. TCRdb processed the 5' RACE reads anew with MiXCR; each CDR3 protein has one entry. The sample yields some 1,600,000 distinct CDR3 sequences, about 32% seen once. V gene TRBV7-9 combines with J gene TRBJ2-3; D unclear. The receptor comes from a newborn girl in good health. The sequenced sample consisted of cord blood. The CDR3 loop is CASSHKFAVDTQYF. The DNA of the CDR3 is TGTGCCAGCAGCCACAAATTCGCTGTGGATACGCAGTATTTT. The full variable domain, with the rest looked up from reference TRBV7-9 and TRBJ2-3, is DTGVSQNPRHKITKRGQNVTFRCDPISEHNRLYWYRQTLGQGPEFLTYFQNEAQLEKSRLLSDRFSAERPKGSFSTLEIQRTEQGDSAMYLCASSHKFAVDTQYFGPGTRLTVL.